This T cell receptor (beta chain) was sequenced in a study of cytomegalovirus exposure and HLA in healthy donors. Notes on the study in general: According to a later analysis, TCR clusters from the first cohort tended to co-occur in the 120 or so validation repertoires. A classifier reportedly called cytomegalovirus status with high sensitivity and specificity. There were some public TCRs occurring in many donors, but most TCR sequences were rare.

The CDR3 consists of 12 residues. Germline V CDR1 and CDR2: SQVTM, ANQGSEA. V lost 4 bases and J 3 bases, leaving 9 bases between the germline ends. Sequencing used immunoSEQ multiplex PCR; TCRdb keeps in-frame clones, though not all of them. The profile shows around 56,000 clones, 80% to 90% of them singletons. Remarks on this clone: The target antigen is unknown.

The receptor was isolated from a woman between 18 and 29 years old in good health and CMV-seronegative. Sequences were obtained from PBMCs. J is TRBJ2-5 and V is TRBV29-1; D possibly corresponds to TRBD1 (6 bases). CDR3 bases: TGCAGCGTTGGACAGGCAGAAGAGACCCAGTACTTC. Its protein product is CSVGQAEETQYF.